This T cell receptor (beta chain) was retrieved from a study of blood T cell repertoires in COVID-19 (TCRdb year 2020). Context from the whole study: Samples from collaborators originated in the United States, Italy and Spain and spanned both the acute and convalescent phases of COVID-19. The material from the prospective study consisted of cDNA or gDNA derived from T cells, B-cell-depleted T cells, or PBMCs. Subjects who had been exposed to COVID-19, were actively infected with it, or had recovered from it provided the deeply sampled blood TCRbeta repertoires that made up the dataset. The repertoires were released in a freely available public database intended as a resource for research on the immune response to SARS-CoV-2. Samples came from the ongoing ImmuneRACE study (first 160 participants) plus 1,254 subjects from 6 global collaborators. Sample metadata almost always included a de-identified subject ID, COVID-19 status, age in years and sex. Where HLA class I and class II types were available, the types were taken from metadata supplied by the sample provider, not from assay-based typing.

Collaborating institutions collected whole blood in K2EDTA tubes following their own protocols. For TCRbeta analysis, collaborator samples were shipped as frozen whole blood, as isolated PBMCs, or as DNA extracted from either sample type. With respect to this clone: Its antigen target is currently unknown. The input lacks base qualities; no much larger clone sits a single base away.

Points the paper makes about the study in general: The amount of clinical and demographic metadata varied by source and participant and was provided uncurated.

Based on the germline V gene, the CDR1 and CDR2 sequences are MNHEY and SVGAGI. The CDR3 sequence holds 12 residues, the cysteine and phenylalanine included. Solely the CDR3 DNA is kept, with 36 bases framed from the first base. V drops 6 bases and J drops 6 bases, leaving 12 bases in between. TCRbeta CDR3 regions were amplified from genomic DNA by means of the immunoSEQ Assay, a bias-controlled multiplex PCR. Per the source publication's procedure: The number of nucleated cells in each sample was estimated from the amplification of reference gene primers within the assay. To quantify the absolute abundance of each unique TCRbeta CDR3 rearrangement, sequence reads were collapsed and filtered. Productive Simpson clonality was computed per sample as the square root of Simpson's diversity index over productive rearrangements. As stored in TCRdb, this immuneACCESS dataset retains in-frame rearrangements with V and J assigned. A fraction of the clones does not appear; measured against another copy, unresolved V genes explain less than half of the discrepancy, and the remainder lacks a known reason. V and J calls and clone size come straight from that table; D and trimming were deduced from the DNA. The sample profile shows some 74,000 clones; 83% of them were found once. Jointly, the top ten make up 40% to 45% of the sample.

Sample: peripheral blood. This sequence originates from a man older than 75 with acute or convalescent COVID-19. Here the chain combines TRBV6-5 and TRBJ2-7, and TRBD1 may be the D gene, going by 5 matching bases. The nucleotide sequence is TGTGCCAGCAGGCAGGGTCTCCTCGAGCAGTACTTC. Its translation reads: CASRQGLLEQYF.